The 19 T cell receptor beta chains given below trace back to one sample, sequenced in a study of T-cell reconstitution after alpha-beta-depleted transplantation in children. Preparing the TCRbeta library involved the use of unique molecular identifiers. MiXCR, run by TCRdb on the PCR reads, gives a single entry per CDR3 protein. This sample has some 250,000 distinct CDR3 sequences, with about 12% found just once. This material consisted of PBMCs from the stem cell graft donor, taken from the stem cell graft. These receptor sequences come from a human donor who donated a stem cell graft to a child with acute lymphoblastic leukemia.

As for this clonotype: A read error is possible here, since a much larger clone lies one base away. The chain joins TRBV5-1 to TRBJ2-3, with 12 bases aligning to TRBD2. The CDR3 has 15 residues. The trim removed 4 bases at V and 4 bases at J, leaving 4 bases unmatched. The V gene's germline CDR1 is SGHRS and CDR2 YFSETQ. The CDR3 loop reads CASSQTSGSADTQYF. DNA of the CDR3: TGCGCCAGCAGCCAGACTAGCGGGAGTGCAGATACGCAGTATTTT.

This chain uses TRBV5-1 with TRBJ1-6; D call uncertain. The CDR3 is 18 residues long. Germline values: CDR1 SGHRS, CDR2 YFSETQ. V was pared by 0 bases and J by 0 bases, with 13 bases between. Here the CDR3 reads CASSLEPGPSSYNSPLHF. Here the CDR3 DNA reads TGCGCCAGCAGCTTGGAACCGGGCCCCAGCTCCTATAATTCACCCCTCCACTTT.

This clonotype has at least ten counts. V and J are TRBV10-3 and TRBJ2-7; tentative D call: TRBD2 (5 bases). The CDR3 runs to 11 residues. The germline V gene has CDR1 ENHRY and CDR2 SYGVKD. V was clipped by 4 bases and J by 11 bases, with 12 bases between them. CDR3 in amino acids: CAISGGSGEYF. CDR3 DNA: TGTGCCATCAGTGGAGGCTCCGGGGAGTACTTC.

The chain's CDR3 is CASSYGMEQYF. The CDR3 DNA is TGTGCCAGCAGCTACGGAATGGAGCAGTACTTC. The chain recombines TRBV5-4 with TRBJ2-7, with unresolved D. Germline CDR1 is SGHNT and CDR2 is YYREEE (reference sequence). The V end lost 3 bases, the J end lost 7 bases, and 8 bases lay between the germline ends. The CDR3 covers 11 residues.

Ten or more counts support this clonotype. The J gene is TRBJ1-5, the V gene TRBV28, with a possible D match to TRBD1 (5 bases). Trimming stripped 5 bases from V and 6 bases from J, with 8 bases between. Germline values: CDR1 MDHEN, CDR2 SYDVKM. CDR3 length: 12 residues. The CDR3 spells CASSVGGQPQHF. The CDR3 DNA follows: TGTGCCAGCAGTGTTGGGGGTCAGCCCCAGCATTTT.

This clonotype appeared a few times. The chain carries TRBV7-2 and TRBJ2-2, with a weak D call TRBD1 (5 bases). The length of the CDR3 is 15 residues. Trimming removed 3 bases at V and 5 bases at J, with 13 bases between. The germline V gene encodes CDR1 SGHTA and CDR2 FQGNSA. CDR3 nucleotides: TGTGCCAGCAGCTTGGCTCTCAAGGGGACCGGGGAGCTGTTTTTT. Translated: CASSLALKGTGELFF.

This clonotype came up many times. The genes are TRBV5-6 and TRBJ1-6; the match to TRBD1 covers 8 bases. This CDR3 has 15 residues. V lost 0 bases to trimming and J lost 15 bases; unmatched junction nucleotides: 11. CDR1 is SGHDT and CDR2 is YYEEEE in the germline V gene. For the CDR3, the DNA is TGTGCCAGCAGCTTGGTCCGGGACAGGCGGTCGCACCTCCACTTT. Translating it yields CASSLVRDRRSHLHF.

This clonotype was detected a few times. The chain couples TRBV18 to TRBJ2-7, with D possibly being TRBD1 (5 bases). V lost 3 bases and J 9 bases, leaving 18 bases between the germline ends. The CDR3 has 14 amino acids. Germline assignment: CDR1 KGHSH and CDR2 LQKENI. Here the CDR3 reads CASSPQAGHVLQYF. In DNA, the CDR3 is TGTGCCAGCTCACCTCAAGCAGGGCACGTTCTGCAGTACTTC. The variable domain in full, with the rest retrieved from reference TRBV18 and TRBJ2-7, is NAGVMQNPRHLVRRRGQEARLRCSPMKGHSHVYWYRQLPEEGLKFMVYLQKENIIDESGMPKERFSAEFPKEGPSILRIQQVVRGDSAAYFCASSPQAGHVLQYFGPGTRLTVT.

This clonotype showed up many times. The V gene is TRBV7-9, the J gene TRBJ2-1; 9 nucleotides match TRBD1. The V segment lost 2 bases and the J segment 8 bases; nucleotides outside the gene matches: 10. CDR1 and CDR2 from the germline V gene are SEHNR and FQNEAQ (reference sequence). The CDR3 consists of 16 residues. The CDR3 coding sequence is TGTGCCAGCAGCTTATCACTGGGACAGGGTAGCGATGAGCAGTTCTTC. Its translation is CASSLSLGQGSDEQFF.

This chain links TRBV5-4 with TRBJ2-3; D is uncertain. In germline, CDR1 is SGHNT, CDR2 YYREEE (reference sequence). Trimming took off 4 bases at V and 0 bases at J, with 9 bases between the two ends. The CDR3 contains 14 residues. This CDR3 reads CASSSPQSTDTQYF. CDR3 nucleotides: TGTGCCAGCAGCAGCCCGCAGAGCACAGATACGCAGTATTTT.

This clonotype was seen repeatedly, ten times or more. The V and J genes are TRBV29-1 and TRBJ2-2, with TRBD2 as a possible D gene (5 bases). Germline V gene sequence: CDR1 SQVTM, CDR2 ANQGSEA. V was shortened by 4 bases and J by 5 bases, with 17 bases between the two germline ends. This CDR3 region has 15 residues. DNA for the CDR3: TGCAGCGTTGGGGTGGGAGACCGAACGACCGGGGAGCTGTTTTTT. Its protein product is CSVGVGDRTTGELFF.

This clonotype came up many times. The chain employs TRBV28 and TRBJ2-1, with D maybe TRBD2 (5 bases). Trimming removed 5 bases from V and 8 bases from J, with 13 bases in between. Germline lookup yields CDR1 MDHEN and CDR2 SYDVKM. The CDR3 covers 13 residues. CDR3 sequence (DNA): TGTGCCAGCAGTGAGCGGCCAGAGGATGAGCAGTTCTTC. Amino acid sequence: CASSERPEDEQFF.

To note about this clonotype: Being one base from a much bigger clone, this may be a read error. The chain uses TRBV20-1 and TRBJ2-1, with D tentatively TRBD1 or TRBD2 (5 bases each). The CDR3 covers 16 residues. Trimming took off 0 bases at V and 6 bases at J, with 18 bases between the two ends. The V gene's germline CDR1 is DFQATT and CDR2 SNEGSKA (reference sequence). CDR3 bases: TGCAGTGCTAGAGATAGGGGCGGGCAAAAGGGCAATGAGCAGTTCTTC. It is translated as CSARDRGGQKGNEQFF.

This clonotype was seen ten or more times. The chain links TRBV6-2 or TRBV6-3 to TRBJ2-5; TRBD2 might be the D (6 bases). This CDR3 has 15 amino acids. CDR1 and CDR2 (germline): MNHEY, SVGEGT. Deletions cut 6 bases from V and 0 bases from J, with 14 bases between. The CDR3 reads CASSLGLKYQETQYF. The CDR3 DNA reads as TGTGCCAGCAGCCTGGGACTGAAGTACCAAGAGACCCAGTACTTC.

This clonotype came up many times. The chain is built from TRBV7-9 and TRBJ2-7; the match to TRBD1 covers 9 bases. Germline values: CDR1 SEHNR, CDR2 FQNEAQ (reference sequence). The CDR3 sequence is 14 residues long. V dropped 7 bases and J dropped 2; count of bases not matched to a gene: 6. As DNA, the CDR3 is TGTGCCAGCACATGGGACAGGGCGGCCTACGAGCAGTACTTC. Translation gives CASTWDRAAYEQYF.

This clonotype was counted many times. The chain combines TRBV21-1 with TRBJ2-2; the table names TRBD2, a call not compared with the DNA. TRBV21-1 is marked as a pseudogene. This CDR3 is built from 19 residues. CDR3 amino acids: CASSKRASGGRPNTGELFF. The CDR3 DNA sequence: TGTGCCAGCAGCAAAAGGGCTAGCGGGGGCCGCCCGAACACCGGGGAGCTGTTTTTT.

Ten or more counts support this clonotype. The V and J genes are TRBV12-3 or TRBV12-4 and TRBJ1-1; maybe TRBD1 (5 bases). The CDR3 is 14 residues long. The germline V and J ends were trimmed by 4 bases and 4 bases, with 13 bases remaining between them. The CDR3 DNA sequence: TGTGCCAGCAGTTCCGTAGGGGTGTCCACTGAAGCTTTCTTT. Its protein product is CASSSVGVSTEAFF.

There are many counts of this clonotype. Here the CDR3 DNA reads TGTGCCAGCAGCTTAATTGCGGGAGTGGGCGATACGCAGTATTTT. Protein sequence: CASSLIAGVGDTQYF. This chain connects TRBV7-3 to TRBJ2-3; 7 nucleotides agree with TRBD2. The length of the CDR3 is 15 residues. Trimming at V came to 1 base and at J to 6 bases, leaving 7 bases not matched to a gene. Germline CDR1 reads SGHTA; CDR2 reads FQGTGA.

This clonotype occurred many times. The chain employs TRBV5-1 and TRBJ1-2, with no clear D. V lost 7 bases and J 6 bases, leaving 13 bases between the germline ends. The CDR3 spans 12 residues. The germline V gene encodes CDR1 SGHRS and CDR2 YFSETQ. CDR3 region: CASGPGSHGYTF. The CDR3 DNA is TGCGCCAGCGGGCCGGGGAGTCATGGCTACACCTTC.